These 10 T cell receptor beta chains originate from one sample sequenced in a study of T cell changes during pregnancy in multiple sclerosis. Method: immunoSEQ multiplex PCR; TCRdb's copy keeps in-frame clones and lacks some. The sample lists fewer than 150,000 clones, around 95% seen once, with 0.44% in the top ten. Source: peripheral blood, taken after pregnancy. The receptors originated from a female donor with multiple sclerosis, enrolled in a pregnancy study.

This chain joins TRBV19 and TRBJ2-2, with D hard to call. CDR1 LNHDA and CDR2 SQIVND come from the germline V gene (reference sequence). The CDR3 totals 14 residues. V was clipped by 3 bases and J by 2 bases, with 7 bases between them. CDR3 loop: CASSMNSNTGELFF. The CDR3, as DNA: TGTGCCAGTAGTATGAACAGCAACACCGGGGAGCTGTTTTTT.

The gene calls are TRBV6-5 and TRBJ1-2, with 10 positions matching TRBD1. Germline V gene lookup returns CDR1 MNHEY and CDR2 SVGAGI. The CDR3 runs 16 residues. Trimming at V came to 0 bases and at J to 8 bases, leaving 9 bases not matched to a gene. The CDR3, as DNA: TGTGCCAGCAGTTACTCTATACTGGACAGGGGGAGCGGCTACACCTTC. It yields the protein CASSYSILDRGSGYTF.

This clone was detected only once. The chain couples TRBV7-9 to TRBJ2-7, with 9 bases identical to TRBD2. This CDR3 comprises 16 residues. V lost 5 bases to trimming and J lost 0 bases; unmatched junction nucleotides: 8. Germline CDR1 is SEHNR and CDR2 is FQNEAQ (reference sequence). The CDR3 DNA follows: TGTGCCAGCAGCACTATTCTAGCGGGGAGCTCCTACGAGCAGTACTTC. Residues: CASSTILAGSSYEQYF.

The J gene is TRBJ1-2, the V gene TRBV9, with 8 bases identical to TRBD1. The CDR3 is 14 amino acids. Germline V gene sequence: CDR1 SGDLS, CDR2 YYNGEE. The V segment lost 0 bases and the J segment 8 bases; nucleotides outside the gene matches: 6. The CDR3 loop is CASSVEDRAPGYTF. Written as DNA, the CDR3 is TGTGCCAGCAGCGTAGAGGACAGGGCCCCGGGCTACACCTTC.

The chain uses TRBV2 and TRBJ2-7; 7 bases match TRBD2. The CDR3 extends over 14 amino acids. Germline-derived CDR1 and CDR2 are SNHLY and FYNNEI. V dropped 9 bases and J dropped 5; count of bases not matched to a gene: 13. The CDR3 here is CARQRNGRSDEQYF. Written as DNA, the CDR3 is TGTGCCAGACAAAGGAACGGGAGGAGTGACGAGCAGTACTTC.

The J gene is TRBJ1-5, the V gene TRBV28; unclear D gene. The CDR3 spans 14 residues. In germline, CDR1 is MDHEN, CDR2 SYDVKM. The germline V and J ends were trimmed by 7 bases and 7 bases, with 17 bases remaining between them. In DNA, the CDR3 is TGTGCCAGCAAACCCCTAATCGAACCCCAGCCCCAGCATTTT. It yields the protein CASKPLIEPQPQHF. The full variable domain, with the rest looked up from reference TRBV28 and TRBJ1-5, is DVKVTQSSRYLVKRTGEKVFLECVQDMDHENMFWYRQDPGLGLRLIYFSYDVKMKEKGDIPEGYSVSREKKERFSLILESASTNQTSMYLCASKPLIEPQPQHFGDGTRLSIL.

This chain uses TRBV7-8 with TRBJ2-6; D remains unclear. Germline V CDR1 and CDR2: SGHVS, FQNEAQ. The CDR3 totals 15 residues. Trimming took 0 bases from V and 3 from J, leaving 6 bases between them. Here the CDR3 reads CASSLASSGANVLTF. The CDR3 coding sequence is TGTGCCAGCAGCTTAGCATCTAGTGGGGCCAACGTCCTGACTTTC.

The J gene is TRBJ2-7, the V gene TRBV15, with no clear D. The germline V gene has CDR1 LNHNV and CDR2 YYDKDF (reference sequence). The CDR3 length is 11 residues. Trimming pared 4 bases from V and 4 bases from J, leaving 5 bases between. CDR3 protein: CATSNTYEQYF. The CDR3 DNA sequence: TGTGCCACCAGCAATACTTACGAGCAGTACTTC. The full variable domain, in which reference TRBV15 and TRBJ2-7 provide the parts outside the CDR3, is DAMVIQNPRYQVTQFGKPVTLSCSQTLNHNVMYWYQQKSSQAPKLLFHYYDKDFNNEADTPDNFQSRRPNTSFCFLDIRSPGLGDTAMYLCATSNTYEQYFGPGTRLTVT.

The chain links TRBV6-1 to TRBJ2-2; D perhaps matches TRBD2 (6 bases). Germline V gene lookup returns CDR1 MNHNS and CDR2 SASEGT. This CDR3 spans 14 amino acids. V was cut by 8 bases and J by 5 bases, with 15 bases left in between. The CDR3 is CASLGGKGTGELFF. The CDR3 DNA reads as TGTGCCAGCCTCGGGGGAAAGGGGACCGGGGAGCTGTTTTTT.

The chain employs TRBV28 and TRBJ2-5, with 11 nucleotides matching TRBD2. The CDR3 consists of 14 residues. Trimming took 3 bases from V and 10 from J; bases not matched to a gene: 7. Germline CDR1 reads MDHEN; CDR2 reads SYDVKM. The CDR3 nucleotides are TGTGCCAGCAGTTTCATACTAGCGGGAGTGGGCCAGTACTTC. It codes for CASSFILAGVGQYF.